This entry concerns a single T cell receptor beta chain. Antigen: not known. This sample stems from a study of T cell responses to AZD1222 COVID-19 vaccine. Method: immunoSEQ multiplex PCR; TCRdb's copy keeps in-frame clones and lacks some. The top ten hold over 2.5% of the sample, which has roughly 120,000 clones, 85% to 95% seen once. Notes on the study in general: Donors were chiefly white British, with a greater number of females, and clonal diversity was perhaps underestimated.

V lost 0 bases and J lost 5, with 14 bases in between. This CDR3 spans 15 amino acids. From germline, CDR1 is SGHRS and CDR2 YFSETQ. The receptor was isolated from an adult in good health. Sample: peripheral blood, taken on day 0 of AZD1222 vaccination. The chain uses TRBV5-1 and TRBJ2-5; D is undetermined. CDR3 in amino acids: CASSLGVSFGETQYF. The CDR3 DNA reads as TGCGCCAGCAGCTTGGGGGTGTCCTTTGGCGAGACCCAGTACTTC.